Here is one T cell receptor (beta chain) with its context. Its antigen remains unidentified. The data were obtained in a study of cytomegalovirus exposure and HLA in healthy donors. Trimming shortened V by 5 bases and J by 0 bases, and 10 bases separated the two germline ends. Germline loops: CDR1 MDHEN, CDR2 SYDVKM. The CDR3 length is 15 residues. Amplification used 60 Vbeta primers and 13 Jbeta primers. Measured with immunoSEQ multiplex PCR; TCRdb has only the in-frame clones, and not every one. Of about 120,000 clones in the sample, approximately 66% were seen once. Whole-study findings and limits: Overall, about 160 TCR beta chains were annotated as cytomegalovirus-associated. DRB1 had the most TCR associations and HLA-C the fewest, a later analysis found, with rates varying by HLA locus.

The chain joins TRBV28 to TRBJ2-2, with D unresolved. The sequence came from a woman between 40 and 50 years old in good health and CMV-seropositive. Material: PBMCs. Here the CDR3 reads CASSPITANTGELFF. CDR3 coding DNA: TGTGCCAGCAGTCCTATTACGGCGAACACCGGGGAGCTGTTTTTT. Drawing the rest from reference TRBV28 and TRBJ2-2, the complete variable domain is DVKVTQSSRYLVKRTGEKVFLECVQDMDHENMFWYRQDPGLGLRLIYFSYDVKMKEKGDIPEGYSVSREKKERFSLILESASTNQTSMYLCASSPITANTGELFFGEGSRLTVL.